This record covers a single T cell receptor beta chain. Clones were sequenced by immunoSEQ multiplex PCR, and TCRdb holds only the in-frame ones, with some missing. The sample lists some 200,000 clones; around 90% were seen once. The data derive from a study of blood T cell repertoires in COVID-19. Between the trimmed V and J ends, which lost 1 base and 5 bases, there was a span of 11 bases. Germline CDR1 SEHNR, CDR2 FQNEAQ (reference sequence). This CDR3 is 14 amino acids long. The source is a young woman who had recovered from COVID-19. The sequencing input was PBMCs or T cells enriched from blood (not recorded which). The rearrangement joins TRBV7-9 to TRBJ1-1, with D perhaps TRBD1 (6 bases). CDR3 coding DNA: TGTGCCAGCAGCTTAGTTCAGGGGCGAACTGAAGCTTTCTTT. Its protein product is CASSLVQGRTEAFF.